A single sample is the source of the 27 T cell receptor beta chains below, sequenced in a study of CD4 T cells in relation to SARS-CoV-2 and coronaviruses. TCRdb's table, derived via immunoSEQ multiplex PCR, lists solely in-frame clones and lacks some. The sample holds tens of thousands of clones; roughly 88% are singletons and the top ten take over 3%. The sample comprised memory CD4+ T cells from PBMCs. The origin of the receptors is an adult with COVID-19.

The chain is built from TRBV19 and TRBJ1-2; D gene uncertain. The CDR3 is 13 amino acids. The germline CDR1 and CDR2 sequences are LNHDA and SQIVND (reference sequence). Trimming removed 3 bases at V and 5 bases at J, with 10 bases between. DNA of the CDR3: TGTGCCAGTAGTATTGAGCGCTCTTATGGCTACACCTTC. Translating gives CASSIERSYGYTF.

J is TRBJ2-4 and V is TRBV7-9; TRBD2 might be the D (6 bases). This CDR3 contains 12 residues. The V gene's germline CDR1 is SEHNR and CDR2 FQNEAQ (reference sequence). V was pared by 7 bases and J by 9 bases, with 13 bases between. The CDR3 DNA reads as TGTGCCAGCACCACGCGGGAAGGCATTCAGTACTTC. It translates to CASTTREGIQYF.

The CDR3 DNA is TGTGCCAGCAGCTTAGTCCTAGCGGGAGTGCAGTACTTC. Translated: CASSLVLAGVQYF. The chain combines TRBV7-2 with TRBJ2-7; 10 positions match TRBD2. The V gene's germline CDR1 is SGHTA and CDR2 FQGNSA. The CDR3 consists of 13 residues. The V and J ends lost 1 base and 9 bases, in that order; junction bases with no gene match: 3. The full variable domain, in which reference TRBV7-2 and TRBJ2-7 provide the parts outside the CDR3, is GAGVSQSPSNKVTEKGKDVELRCDPISGHTALYWYRQSLGQGLEFLIYFQGNSAPDKSGLPSDRFSAERTGGSVSTLTIQRTQQEDSAVYLCASSLVLAGVQYFGPGTRLTVT.

The genes are TRBV7-9 and TRBJ2-5; D is undetermined. Germline assignment: CDR1 SEHNR and CDR2 FQNEAQ (reference sequence). The CDR3 length is 10 residues. V dropped 3 bases and J dropped 5 bases, with 1 base sitting between them. This CDR3 is CASSFETQYF. The CDR3 DNA reads TGTGCCAGCAGCTTCGAGACCCAGTACTTC.

This clone appeared once. The chain combines TRBV3-1 (or the pseudogene TRBV3-2) with TRBJ2-2; a weak D match, TRBD2 (5 bases). The V gene lost 0 bases and the J gene lost 5 bases, with 13 bases spanning the gap. The germline V gene has CDR1 LGHDT and CDR2 YNNKEL (reference sequence). CDR3 length: 16 residues. This CDR3 is CASSQERGLPTGELFF. The CDR3 DNA sequence: TGTGCCAGCAGCCAAGAAAGAGGGCTTCCGACCGGGGAGCTGTTTTTT.

The DNA of the CDR3 is TGTGCCAGCAGTCCATACCCCCAGGGACAGGGGGCATCTGAAGCTTTCTTT. Its translation: CASSPYPQGQGASEAFF. The chain uses TRBV2 and TRBJ1-1; TRBD1 agrees at 12 bases. Looked up from germline, CDR1 is SNHLY and CDR2 is FYNNEI. The junction had 13 bases not matched to a gene; V was cut back by 5 bases and J by 6 bases. CDR3 length equals 17 residues.

V usage is TRBV3-1 (or the pseudogene TRBV3-2) and J usage is TRBJ1-5; no definite D call. CDR1 and CDR2 from the germline V gene are LGHDT and YNNKEL (reference sequence). This CDR3 spans 13 amino acids. V dropped 4 bases and J dropped 7 bases, with 11 bases sitting between them. CDR3: CASSLNRGQPQHF. As DNA, the CDR3 is TGTGCCAGCAGCCTAAACCGTGGGCAGCCCCAGCATTTT.

The rearrangement links TRBV28 to TRBJ2-7, with D maybe TRBD2 (5 bases). Trimming took off 3 bases at V and 7 bases at J, with 13 bases between the two ends. CDR3 length equals 13 residues. The germline CDR1 and CDR2 sequences are MDHEN and SYDVKM. This CDR3 is CASSLAVPGEQYF. In DNA form, the CDR3 reads TGTGCCAGCAGTTTGGCGGTCCCGGGGGAGCAGTACTTC.

The CDR3 protein is CASKGRAGRNQPQHF. As DNA, the CDR3 is TGTGCCAGCAAGGGCAGGGCTGGGCGCAATCAGCCCCAGCATTTT. This rearrangement joins TRBV28 to TRBJ1-5; tentative D call: TRBD1 (5 bases). The V end lost 7 bases, the J end lost 2 bases, and 15 bases lay between the germline ends. The CDR3 runs to 15 residues. Germline V gene sequence: CDR1 MDHEN, CDR2 SYDVKM.

The chain carries TRBV30 and TRBJ2-7; D is perhaps TRBD2 (5 bases). The CDR3 runs to 13 residues. Germline V gene sequence: CDR1 GTSNPN, CDR2 SVGIG (reference sequence). The V end was cut by 0 bases, the J end by 5 bases, with 11 bases between. The CDR3 here is CAWSVRGRDEQYF. CDR3 nucleotides: TGTGCCTGGAGTGTACGGGGAAGGGACGAGCAGTACTTC.

The rearrangement links TRBV5-1 to TRBJ2-7; D not resolved. CDR1 is SGHRS, CDR2 YFSETQ, per germline. V dropped 3 bases and J dropped 0 bases, with 10 bases sitting between them. This CDR3 contains 14 residues. The CDR3 is CASSSRSNSYEQYF. The CDR3 DNA follows: TGCGCCAGCAGCTCAAGAAGTAACTCCTACGAGCAGTACTTC.

CDR3 coding DNA: TGCGCCAGCAGCCCCCTAGCGGGAAGGACCGGGGAGCTGTTTTTT. Its translation: CASSPLAGRTGELFF. The genes are TRBV5-1 and TRBJ2-2; 9 positions agree with TRBD2. CDR1 is SGHRS and CDR2 is YFSETQ in the germline V gene. This CDR3 spans 15 amino acids. The trim removed 4 bases at V and 5 bases at J, leaving 6 bases unmatched.

The rearrangement joins TRBV19 to TRBJ2-1, with D unresolved. CDR1 LNHDA and CDR2 SQIVND come from the germline V gene (reference sequence). The CDR3 sequence is 13 residues long. V was shortened by 4 bases and J by 5 bases, with 9 bases between the two germline ends. CDR3 loop: CASSTIRDNEQFF. CDR3 bases: TGTGCCAGTAGTACGATTCGGGACAATGAGCAGTTCTTC. The full variable domain, rest sourced from reference TRBV19 and TRBJ2-1, is DGGITQSPKYLFRKEGQNVTLSCEQNLNHDAMYWYRQDPGQGLRLIYYSQIVNDFQKGDIAEGYSVSREKKESFPLTVTSAQKNPTAFYLCASSTIRDNEQFFGPGTRLTVL.

This clone showed up just once. The chain has TRBV18 and TRBJ2-7; 8 nucleotides line up with TRBD1. V trimming: 2 bases; J trimming: 5 bases; junction bases outside the gene matches: 2. The CDR3 runs 13 residues. Germline loops: CDR1 KGHSH, CDR2 LQKENI. The CDR3 nucleotides read TGTGCCAGCTCACCAGGACAGGGTAACGAGCAGTACTTC. Residues: CASSPGQGNEQYF.

The chain employs TRBV18 and TRBJ2-1; 7 bases are shared with TRBD2. Trimming cost V 2 bases and J 3 bases; bases outside gene matches: 4. Germline V gene sequence: CDR1 KGHSH, CDR2 LQKENI. This CDR3 is 15 amino acids long. The CDR3: CASSPRSGIYNEQFF. DNA of the CDR3: TGTGCCAGCTCACCAAGGAGCGGGATCTACAATGAGCAGTTCTTC.

Remarks on this clone: An end of the junction does not agree with germline; a read error may underlie this. This chain uses TRBV6-1 with TRBJ2-7, with D perhaps matching TRBD2 (6 bases). The CDR3 is 14 residues long. Germline values: CDR1 MNHNS, CDR2 SASEGT. The CDR3 loop is CASSKAGSSYEQYF. Written as DNA, the CDR3 is TGTGCCAGCAGTAAAGCGGGTAGCTCCTACGAGCAGTACTTC.

The chain uses TRBV7-2 and TRBJ2-3, with TRBD2 as a possible D gene (7 bases). The V and J ends lost 5 bases and 6 bases respectively, with 12 bases between them. Germline CDR1 reads SGHTA; CDR2 reads FQGNSA. This CDR3 is built from 13 residues. The CDR3 reads CASSRGALDTQYF. Here the CDR3 DNA reads TGTGCCAGCAGCCGGGGGGCTTTGGATACGCAGTATTTT.

CDR3 protein: CASSQERGFTNEKLFF. CDR3 nucleotide sequence: TGTGCCAGCAGCCAAGAGCGGGGTTTTACTAATGAAAAACTGTTTTTT. V is TRBV14 and J is TRBJ1-4; D is uncertain. The CDR3 totals 16 residues. The ends were cut back, 0 bases at V and 2 bases at J, with 10 bases in the middle. Germline CDR1 and CDR2: SGHDN and FVKESK.

V gene TRBV5-1 combines with J gene TRBJ2-3; 12 nucleotides agree with TRBD2. This CDR3 contains 15 residues. The germline V gene encodes CDR1 SGHRS and CDR2 YFSETQ. Losses at the gene ends were 4 bases for V and 4 bases for J; bases not matched to a gene: 4. CDR3 sequence reads: CASSPTSGSADTQYF. CDR3 coding DNA: TGCGCCAGCAGCCCGACTAGCGGGAGTGCAGATACGCAGTATTTT.

The chain couples TRBV6-1 to TRBJ1-1; TRBD1 agrees at 7 bases. The CDR3 spans 14 residues. V lost 2 bases to trimming and J lost 9 bases; unmatched junction nucleotides: 9. Germline values: CDR1 MNHNS, CDR2 SASEGT. The CDR3 DNA is TGTGCCAGCAGTGAAACAGGGGATTTATCTAAAGCTTTCTTT. Translation gives CASSETGDLSKAFF.

The chain joins TRBV7-2 to TRBJ2-3; 8 nucleotides line up with TRBD2. The V gene end was trimmed by 5 bases and the J gene end by 8 bases; junction bases not matched to a gene: 9. Germline V CDR1 and CDR2: SGHTA, FQGNSA. This CDR3 has 14 residues. The CDR3 bases are TGTGCCAGCAGCCCACAGCGGGGGTGGGGTACGCAGTATTTT. Translation gives CASSPQRGWGTQYF.

This clone showed up just once. The chain joins TRBV10-3 to TRBJ2-1; no clear D gene. The germline V gene encodes CDR1 ENHRY and CDR2 SYGVKD. V lost 2 bases to trimming and J lost 8 bases, with 7 bases between them. This CDR3 contains 12 residues. CDR3 protein: CAISEDSHEQFF. The DNA of the CDR3 is TGTGCCATCAGTGAGGACTCACATGAGCAGTTCTTC.

The rearrangement links TRBV4-2 to TRBJ2-4; D might be TRBD1 (6 bases). Germline CDR1 LGHNA, CDR2 YNFKEQ. Trimming removed 3 bases from V and 0 bases from J, with 15 bases in between. CDR3 length equals 17 residues. CDR3 nucleotides: TGTGCCAGCAGCCAGGGGGATTACAGGGAAGCCAAAAACATTCAGTACTTC. This codes for CASSQGDYREAKNIQYF.

With regard to this clone: An end of the junction differs from the germline gene, which may be a read error. The rearrangement joins TRBV11-1 to TRBJ1-4, with 11 nucleotides matching TRBD1. The CDR3 is made up of 14 amino acids. Germline V gene lookup returns CDR1 SGHAT and CDR2 FQDESV (reference sequence). CDR3 DNA: TGTGCCGGCAGCTACGGGACAGGGGGTGAAAAACTGTTTTTT. Protein product: CAGSYGTGGEKLFF.

This sequence joins TRBV7-6 and TRBJ1-1, with D maybe TRBD1 (6 bases). V was trimmed by 2 bases and J by 2 bases, leaving 24 bases between them. The CDR3 contains 19 residues. The germline V gene has CDR1 SGHVS and CDR2 FNYEAQ. CDR3 residues: CASSLLSLGLGGGNTEAFF. The DNA of the CDR3 is TGTGCCAGCAGCTTATTATCTTTAGGGTTGGGGGGCGGTAACACTGAAGCTTTCTTT.

In the case of this clone: The same CDR3 also results from other DNA sequences found in this sample. The chain is built from TRBV11-3 and TRBJ2-1; TRBD2 matches 9 bases. Per germline, CDR1 SGHNT and CDR2 YENEEA. The junction had 10 bases not matched to a gene; V was cut back by 5 bases and J by 8 bases. The CDR3 consists of 15 residues. The CDR3 nucleotides read TGTGCCAGCAGCAGGGGGGGGGCGGGAGGGGATGAGCAGTTCTTC. Its protein product is CASSRGGAGGDEQFF.

This clone was seen only once. The CDR3 loop is CASGPNRDTGPYGYTF. CDR3 sequence (DNA): TGTGCCAGTGGACCGAATCGGGACACCGGCCCATATGGCTACACCTTC. The gene calls are TRBV19 and TRBJ1-2; perhaps TRBD1 as D (6 bases). The V gene's germline CDR1 is LNHDA and CDR2 SQIVND (reference sequence). The V and J ends lost 8 bases and 5 bases respectively, with 24 bases between them. The CDR3 has 16 residues.